This T cell receptor (beta chain) was retrieved from a study of cytomegalovirus exposure and HLA in healthy donors. Overall study findings and caveats: TCR beta V segments were, for the most part, productive about 87% or about 30% of the time in an earlier analysis. Using the classifier, cytomegalovirus status was reportedly diagnosed with high specificity and sensitivity.

Per germline, CDR1 SGHTA and CDR2 FQGTGA. The CDR3 is 14 residues long. The V gene lost 5 bases and the J gene lost 1 base, with 8 bases spanning the gap. Use of 60 Vbeta and 13 Jbeta primers characterized the PCR. TCRdb keeps only in-frame clones here, not all; method: immunoSEQ multiplex PCR. The data hold approximately 130,000 clones, with about 61% observed a single time. The table lists this clone with a few counts. The antigen remains undetermined. As for the donors, each was a healthy bone marrow donor. Source material: PBMCs. The chain carries TRBV7-3 and TRBJ2-2, with D unclear. The TCR originated in a woman in her forties in good health and CMV-seronegative. CDR3 DNA: TGTGCCAGCAGCGCTTACTTGAACACCGGGGAGCTGTTTTTT. Its translation: CASSAYLNTGELFF.